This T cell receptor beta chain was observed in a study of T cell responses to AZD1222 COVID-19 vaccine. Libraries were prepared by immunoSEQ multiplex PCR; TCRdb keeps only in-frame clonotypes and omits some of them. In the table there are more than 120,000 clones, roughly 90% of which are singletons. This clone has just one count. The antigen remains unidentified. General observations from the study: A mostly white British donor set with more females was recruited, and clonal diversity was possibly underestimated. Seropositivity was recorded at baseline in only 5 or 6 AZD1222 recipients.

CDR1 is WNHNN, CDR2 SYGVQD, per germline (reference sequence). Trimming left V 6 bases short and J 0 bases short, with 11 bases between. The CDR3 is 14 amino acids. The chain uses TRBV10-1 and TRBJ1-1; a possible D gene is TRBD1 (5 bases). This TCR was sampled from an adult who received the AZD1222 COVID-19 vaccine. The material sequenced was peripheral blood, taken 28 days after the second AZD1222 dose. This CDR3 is CASSRDSMNTEAFF. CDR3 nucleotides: TGCGCCAGCAGCAGGGACTCTATGAACACTGAAGCTTTCTTT.